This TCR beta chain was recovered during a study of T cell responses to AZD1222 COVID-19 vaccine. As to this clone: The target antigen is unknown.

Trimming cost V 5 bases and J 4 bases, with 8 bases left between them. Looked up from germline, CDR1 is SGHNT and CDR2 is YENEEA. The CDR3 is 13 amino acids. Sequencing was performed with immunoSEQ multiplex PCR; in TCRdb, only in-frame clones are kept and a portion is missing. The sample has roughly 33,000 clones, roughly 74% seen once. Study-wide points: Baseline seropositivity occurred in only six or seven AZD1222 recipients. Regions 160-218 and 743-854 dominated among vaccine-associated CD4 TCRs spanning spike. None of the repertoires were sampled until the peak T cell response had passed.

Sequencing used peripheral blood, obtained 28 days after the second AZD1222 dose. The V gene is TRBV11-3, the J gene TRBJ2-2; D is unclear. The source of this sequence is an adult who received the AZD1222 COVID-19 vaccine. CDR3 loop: CASSPFFTGELFF. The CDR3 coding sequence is TGTGCCAGCAGCCCTTTCTTCACCGGGGAGCTGTTTTTT.